The TCR beta chain under discussion was sequenced for a study of siplizumab effects on memory and regulatory T cells. This CDR3 is 14 amino acids long. The germline gives CDR1 SGHRS, CDR2 YFSETQ. Deletions cut 1 base from V and 5 bases from J, with 12 bases between. Produced via immunoSEQ multiplex PCR; TCRdb's table is partial and in-frame only. The data show about 110,000 clones, around 90% seen once. The chain uses TRBV5-1 and TRBJ1-2; TRBD1 is a possible D gene (5 bases). Sequenced sample: Tregs sorted from blood. The receptor's source is a human donor in good health. The chain's CDR3 is CASSLIIGVYGYTF. Here the CDR3 DNA reads TGCGCCAGCAGCTTGATCATAGGGGTTTATGGCTACACCTTC.